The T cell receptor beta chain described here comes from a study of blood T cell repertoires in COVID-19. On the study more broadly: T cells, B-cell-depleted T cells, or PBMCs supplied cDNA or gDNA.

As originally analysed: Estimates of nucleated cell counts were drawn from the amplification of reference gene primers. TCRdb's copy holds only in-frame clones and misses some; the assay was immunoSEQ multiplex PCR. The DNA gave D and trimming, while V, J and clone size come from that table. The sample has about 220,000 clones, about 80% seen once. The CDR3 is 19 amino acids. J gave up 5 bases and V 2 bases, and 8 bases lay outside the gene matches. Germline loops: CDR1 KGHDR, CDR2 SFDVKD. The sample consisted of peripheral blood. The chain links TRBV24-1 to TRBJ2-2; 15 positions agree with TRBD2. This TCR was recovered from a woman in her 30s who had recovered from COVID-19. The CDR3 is CATSDSPGLAGGRTGELFF. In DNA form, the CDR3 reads TGTGCCACCAGTGATTCGCCGGGACTAGCGGGAGGTCGGACCGGGGAGCTGTTTTTT.